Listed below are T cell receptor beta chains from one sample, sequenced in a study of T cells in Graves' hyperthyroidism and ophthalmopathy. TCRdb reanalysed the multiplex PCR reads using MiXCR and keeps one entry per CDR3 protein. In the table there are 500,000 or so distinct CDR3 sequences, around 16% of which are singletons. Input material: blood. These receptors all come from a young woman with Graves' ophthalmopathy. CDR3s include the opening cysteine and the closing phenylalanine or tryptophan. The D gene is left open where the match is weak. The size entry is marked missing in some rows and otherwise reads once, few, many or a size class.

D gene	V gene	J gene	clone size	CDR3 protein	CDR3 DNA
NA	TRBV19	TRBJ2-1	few	CASKGRSLGVDYNEQFF	TGTGCCAGTAAGGGTCGAAGCCTGGGAGTCGACTACAATGAGCAGTTCTTC
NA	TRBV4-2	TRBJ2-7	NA	CASSQADFYEQYF	TGTGCCAGCAGCCAAGCGGATTTCTACGAGCAGTACTTC
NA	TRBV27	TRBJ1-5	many	CASSWGPGNQPQHF	TGTGCCAGCAGTTGGGGGCCGGGGAATCAGCCCCAGCATTTT
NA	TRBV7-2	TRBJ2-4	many	CASSLELTAQNIQYF	TGTGCCAGCAGCTTGGAACTTACGGCTCAAAACATTCAGTACTTC
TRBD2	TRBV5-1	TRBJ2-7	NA	CASSLGLAGGFYEQYF	TGCGCCAGCAGCTTGGGACTAGCGGGAGGGTTTTACGAGCAGTACTTC
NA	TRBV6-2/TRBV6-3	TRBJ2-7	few	CASRTAWGVSDEQYF	TGTGCCAGCAGGACAGCGTGGGGAGTCAGTGACGAGCAGTACTTC
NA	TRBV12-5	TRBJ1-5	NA	CASGPGGNQPQHF	TGTGCTAGTGGTCCTGGGGGAAATCAGCCCCAGCATTTT
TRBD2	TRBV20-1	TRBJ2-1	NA	CSASRDYDEQFF	TGCAGTGCTAGCAGGGACTACGATGAGCAGTTCTTC
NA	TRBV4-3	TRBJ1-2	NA	CASSQGVEATGYTF	TGCGCCAGCAGCCAAGGTGTTGAGGCAACTGGCTACACCTTC
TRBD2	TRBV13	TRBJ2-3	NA	CASSLETTSSSTDTQYF	TGTGCCAGCAGCCTCGAGACGACTAGCAGTAGCACAGATACGCAGTATTTT
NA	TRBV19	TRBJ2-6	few	CASTSFGGGANVLTF	TGTGCCAGTACCAGTTTCGGTGGTGGGGCCAACGTCCTGACTTTC
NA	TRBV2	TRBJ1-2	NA	CASSTGTVYGYTF	TGTGCCAGCAGTACCGGGACGGTCTATGGCTACACCTTC
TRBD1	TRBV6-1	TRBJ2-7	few	CASTPTGGYEQYF	TGTGCCAGCACTCCTACAGGGGGATACGAGCAGTACTTC
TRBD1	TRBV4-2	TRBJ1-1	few	CASDTGQGTAFF	TGTGCCAGCGACACAGGACAGGGCACAGCTTTCTTT
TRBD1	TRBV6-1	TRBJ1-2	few	CASGLGDRGPSNYGYTF	TGTGCCAGCGGCCTCGGGGACAGGGGGCCATCTAACTATGGCTACACCTTC
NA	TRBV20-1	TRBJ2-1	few	CSAVLGEQFF	TGCAGTGCTGTCCTTGGTGAGCAGTTCTTC
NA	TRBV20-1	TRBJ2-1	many	CSATHSDFIDEQFF	TGCAGTGCTACCCATAGTGATTTCATCGATGAGCAGTTCTTC
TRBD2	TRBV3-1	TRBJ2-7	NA	CASSQDIAGGGNEQYF	TGTGCCAGCAGCCAAGATATAGCGGGAGGGGGAAACGAGCAGTACTTC
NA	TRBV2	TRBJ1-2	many	CASSVEGGGYTF	TGTGCCAGCAGTGTGGAAGGAGGTGGCTACACCTTC
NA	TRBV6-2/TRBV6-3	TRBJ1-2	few	CASSLTRRDIRTGYTF	TGTGCCAGCAGCCTCACCAGACGGGACATCCGGACAGGCTACACCTTC
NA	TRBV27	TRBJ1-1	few	CASSLGFSSGAEAFF	TGTGCCAGCAGTTTAGGGTTCTCCTCAGGGGCTGAAGCTTTCTTT
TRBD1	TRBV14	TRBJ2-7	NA	CASSQDLKQGLFDEQYF	TGTGCCAGCAGCCAAGATCTCAAACAGGGGCTTTTCGACGAGCAGTACTTC
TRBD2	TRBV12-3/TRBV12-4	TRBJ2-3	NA	CASNLVAGGGTDTQYF	TGTGCCAGCAATCTAGTTGCGGGAGGGGGCACAGATACGCAGTATTTT
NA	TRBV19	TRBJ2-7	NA	CASRGTLYEQYF	TGTGCCAGTAGAGGGACTCTCTACGAGCAGTACTTC
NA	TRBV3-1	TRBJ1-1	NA	CASSQLEGRTEAFF	TGTGCCAGCAGCCAATTGGAGGGGCGGACTGAAGCTTTCTTT
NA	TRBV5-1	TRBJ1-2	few	CASSLVEGGYTF	TGCGCCAGCAGCTTGGTTGAGGGGGGCTACACCTTC
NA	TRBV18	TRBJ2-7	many	CASSPPTAAGSEQYF	TGTGCCAGCTCACCACCGACGGCCGCGGGATCCGAGCAGTACTTC
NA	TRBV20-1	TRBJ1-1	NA	CSASNTEAFF	TGCAGTGCTTCGAACACTGAAGCTTTCTTT
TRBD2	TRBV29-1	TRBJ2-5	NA	CSGTSGTPTQYF	TGCAGCGGGACTAGCGGGACCCCGACCCAGTACTTC
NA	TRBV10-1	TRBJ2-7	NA	CASSERGDNYEQYF	TGCGCCAGCAGTGAACGCGGGGATAACTACGAGCAGTACTTC
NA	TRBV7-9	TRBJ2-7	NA	CASTPRDTNSYEQYF	TGTGCCAGCACCCCCCGGGACACCAACTCCTACGAGCAGTACTTC
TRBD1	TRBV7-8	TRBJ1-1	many	CASSSKNRGTEAFF	TGTGCCAGCAGCTCAAAGAACAGGGGAACTGAAGCTTTCTTT
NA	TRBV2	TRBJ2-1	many	CASTLRLASNEQFF	TGTGCCAGCACCCTAAGGCTAGCCAGCAATGAGCAGTTCTTC
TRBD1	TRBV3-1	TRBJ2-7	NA	CASSLGTGSCEQYF	TGTGCCAGCAGCCTCGGGACAGGATCCTGCGAGCAGTACTTC
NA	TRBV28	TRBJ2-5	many	CASSTIRDPRETQYF	TGTGCCAGCAGCACAATCCGGGACCCTAGAGAGACCCAGTACTTC
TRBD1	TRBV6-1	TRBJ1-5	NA	CASAKTDRGHQPQHF	TGTGCCAGCGCTAAGACGGACAGGGGGCATCAGCCCCAGCATTTT
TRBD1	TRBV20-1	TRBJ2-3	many	CSAKGQLGHTDTQYF	TGCAGTGCTAAGGGACAGCTCGGGCACACAGATACGCAGTATTTT
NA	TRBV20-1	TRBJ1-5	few	CSANTGVVGQPQHF	TGCAGTGCTAACACAGGTGTGGTCGGTCAGCCCCAGCATTTT
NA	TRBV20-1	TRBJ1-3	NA	CSASPDGLAHTIYF	TGCAGTGCTAGTCCGGACGGATTAGCCCACACCATATATTTT
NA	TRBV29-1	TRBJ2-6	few	CSAVGARSGANVLTF	TGCAGCGCTGTTGGGGCGAGAAGTGGGGCCAACGTCCTGACTTTC
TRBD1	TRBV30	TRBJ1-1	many	CAWSVRDRDFGEAFF	TGTGCCTGGAGTGTCCGGGACAGGGATTTTGGTGAAGCTTTCTTT
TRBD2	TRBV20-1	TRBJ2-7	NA	CSASFRTSGRAFSYEQYF	TGCAGTGCCTCGTTCCGGACTAGCGGGAGGGCCTTCTCCTACGAGCAGTACTTC
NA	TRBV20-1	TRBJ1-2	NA	CSALGIGYTF	TGCAGTGCTTTGGGGATTGGCTACACCTTC
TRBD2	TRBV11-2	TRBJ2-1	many	CASSLVSGRPRNDNGQFF	TGTGCCAGCAGCTTAGTTAGCGGGAGGCCCCGAAATGACAATGGGCAGTTCTTC
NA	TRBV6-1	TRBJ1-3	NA	CASRPAGTLSGNTIYF	TGTGCCAGCAGACCCGCAGGAACCCTCTCTGGAAACACCATATATTTT
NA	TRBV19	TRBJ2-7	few	CASSIGAREQYF	TGTGCCAGTAGTATTGGCGCGAGGGAGCAGTACTTC
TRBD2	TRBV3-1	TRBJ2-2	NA	CASSQPRPGLAEWMNTGELFF	TGTGCCAGCAGCCAACCTAGGCCGGGACTAGCGGAGTGGATGAACACCGGGGAGCTGTTTTTT
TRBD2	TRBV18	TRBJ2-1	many	CASSPPRGLAGLNEQFF	TGTGCCAGCTCACCACCGAGAGGACTAGCGGGATTGAATGAGCAGTTCTTC